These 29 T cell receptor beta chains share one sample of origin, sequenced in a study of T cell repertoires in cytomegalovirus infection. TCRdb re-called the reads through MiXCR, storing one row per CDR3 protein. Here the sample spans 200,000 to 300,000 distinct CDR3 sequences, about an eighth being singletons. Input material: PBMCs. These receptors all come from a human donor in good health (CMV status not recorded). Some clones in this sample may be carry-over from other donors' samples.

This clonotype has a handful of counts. The CDR3 DNA reads TGTGCCAGCAGCACACTGACTAGCGGGAGGGCGTTCTTC. It specifies CASSTLTSGRAFF. The V call is TRBV9, the J call TRBJ2-1, with 14 bases aligning to TRBD2. The V gene end was trimmed by 4 bases and the J gene end by 15 bases; junction bases not matched to a gene: 6. CDR3 length: 13 amino acids. In germline, CDR1 is SGDLS, CDR2 YYNGEE.

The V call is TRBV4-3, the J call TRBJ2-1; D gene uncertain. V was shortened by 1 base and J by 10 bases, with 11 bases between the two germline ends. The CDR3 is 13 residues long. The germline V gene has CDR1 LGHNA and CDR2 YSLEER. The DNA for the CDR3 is TGCGCCAGCAGCCAAGGCCTCTACCGGGAGCAGTTCTTC. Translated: CASSQGLYREQFF.

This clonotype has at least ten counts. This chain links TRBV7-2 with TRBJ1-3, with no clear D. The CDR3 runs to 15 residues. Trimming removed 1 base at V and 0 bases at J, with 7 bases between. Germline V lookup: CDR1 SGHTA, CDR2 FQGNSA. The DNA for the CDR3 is TGTGCCAGCAGCTTAGTTGGCAGCTCTGGAAACACCATATATTTT. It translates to CASSLVGSSGNTIYF.

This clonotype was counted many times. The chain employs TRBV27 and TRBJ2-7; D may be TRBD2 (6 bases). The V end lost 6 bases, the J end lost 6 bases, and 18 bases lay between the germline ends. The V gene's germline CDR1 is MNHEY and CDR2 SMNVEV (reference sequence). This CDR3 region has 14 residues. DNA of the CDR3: TGTGCCAGCAGCTCCCCAGCCGGGAGAAGCGAGCAGTACTTC. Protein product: CASSSPAGRSEQYF.

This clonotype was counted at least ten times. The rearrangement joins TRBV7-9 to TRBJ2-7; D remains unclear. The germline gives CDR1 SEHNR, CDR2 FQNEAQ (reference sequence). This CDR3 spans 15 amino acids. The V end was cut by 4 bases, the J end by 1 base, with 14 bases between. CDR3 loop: CASSSTVAQSYEQYF. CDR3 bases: TGTGCCAGCAGCTCCACCGTCGCGCAGTCCTACGAGCAGTACTTC.

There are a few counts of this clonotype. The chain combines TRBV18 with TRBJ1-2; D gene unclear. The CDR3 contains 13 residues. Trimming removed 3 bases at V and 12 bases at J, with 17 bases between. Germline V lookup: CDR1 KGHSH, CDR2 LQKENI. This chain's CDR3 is CASSPKADAVHTF. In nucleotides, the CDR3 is TGTGCCAGCTCACCTAAAGCCGACGCGGTTCACACCTTC.

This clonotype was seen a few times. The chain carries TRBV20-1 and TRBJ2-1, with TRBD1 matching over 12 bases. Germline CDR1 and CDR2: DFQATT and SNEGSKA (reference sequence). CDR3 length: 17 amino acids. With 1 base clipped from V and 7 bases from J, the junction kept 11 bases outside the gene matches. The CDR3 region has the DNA TGCAGTGCTAGAGTAAGGGTAGGGACAGGGGGCAAGAATGAGCAGTTCTTC. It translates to CSARVRVGTGGKNEQFF.

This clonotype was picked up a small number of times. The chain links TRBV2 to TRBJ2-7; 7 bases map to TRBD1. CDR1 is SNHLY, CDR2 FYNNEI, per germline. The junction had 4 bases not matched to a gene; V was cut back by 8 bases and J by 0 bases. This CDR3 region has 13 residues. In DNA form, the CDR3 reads TGTGCCAGCGGCTGGGACAGCTCCTACGAGCAGTACTTC. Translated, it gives CASGWDSSYEQYF.

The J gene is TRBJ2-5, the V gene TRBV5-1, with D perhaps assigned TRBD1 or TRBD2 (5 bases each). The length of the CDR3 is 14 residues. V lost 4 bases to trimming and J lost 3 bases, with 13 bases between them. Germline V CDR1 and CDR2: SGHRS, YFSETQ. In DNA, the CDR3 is TGCGCCAGCAGCCGGGACCCAGGAAAAGAGACCCAGTACTTC. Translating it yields CASSRDPGKETQYF.

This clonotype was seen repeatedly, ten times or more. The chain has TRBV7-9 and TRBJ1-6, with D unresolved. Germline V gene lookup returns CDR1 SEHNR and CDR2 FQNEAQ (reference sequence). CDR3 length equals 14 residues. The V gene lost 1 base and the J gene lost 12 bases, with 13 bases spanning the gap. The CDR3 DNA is TGTGCCAGCAGCTTAGTTGGGCAGAATGGACCCCTCCACTTT. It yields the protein CASSLVGQNGPLHF.

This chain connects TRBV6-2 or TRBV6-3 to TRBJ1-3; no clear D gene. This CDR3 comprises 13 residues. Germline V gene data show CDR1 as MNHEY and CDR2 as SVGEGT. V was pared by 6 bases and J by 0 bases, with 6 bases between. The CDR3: CASSWDSGNTIYF. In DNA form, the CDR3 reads TGTGCCAGCAGCTGGGACTCTGGAAACACCATATATTTT.

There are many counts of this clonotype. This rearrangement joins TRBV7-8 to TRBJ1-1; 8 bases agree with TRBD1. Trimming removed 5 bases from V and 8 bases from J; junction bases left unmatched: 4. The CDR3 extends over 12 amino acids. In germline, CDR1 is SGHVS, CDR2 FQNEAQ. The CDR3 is CASSPRTGEAFF. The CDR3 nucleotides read TGTGCCAGCAGCCCACGGACAGGGGAAGCTTTCTTT.

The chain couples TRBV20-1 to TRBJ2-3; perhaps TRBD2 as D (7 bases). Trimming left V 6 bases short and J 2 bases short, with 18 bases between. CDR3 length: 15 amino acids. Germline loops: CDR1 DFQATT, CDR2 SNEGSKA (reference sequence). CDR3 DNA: TGCAGTGCCCCGAAGGGAGGGGGTTCCACAGATACGCAGTATTTT. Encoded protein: CSAPKGGGSTDTQYF.

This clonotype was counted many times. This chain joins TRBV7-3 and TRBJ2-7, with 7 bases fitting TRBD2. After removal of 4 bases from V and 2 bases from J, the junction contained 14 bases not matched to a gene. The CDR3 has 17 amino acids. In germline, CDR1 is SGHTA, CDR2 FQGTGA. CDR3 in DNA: TGTGCCAGCAGCTCCCCGACCCGACTAGCTCCAACCTACGAGCAGTACTTC. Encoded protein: CASSSPTRLAPTYEQYF.

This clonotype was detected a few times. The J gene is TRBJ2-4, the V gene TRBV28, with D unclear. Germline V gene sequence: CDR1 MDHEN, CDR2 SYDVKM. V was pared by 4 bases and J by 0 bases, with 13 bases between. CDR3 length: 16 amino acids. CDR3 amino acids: CASSSTVVIAKNIQYF. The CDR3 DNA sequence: TGTGCCAGCAGTTCCACTGTGGTAATAGCCAAAAACATTCAGTACTTC.

The CDR3 region has the DNA TGTGCCAGCAGCTCAGGGCCGGGCAGGTCCTACAATGAGCAGTTCTTC. Its protein product is CASSSGPGRSYNEQFF. The V gene is TRBV7-3, the J gene TRBJ2-1; D perhaps matches TRBD1 (5 bases). Germline-derived CDR1 and CDR2 are SGHTA and FQGTGA. Trimming cost V 4 bases and J 1 base, with 14 bases left between them. The CDR3 is 16 residues long.

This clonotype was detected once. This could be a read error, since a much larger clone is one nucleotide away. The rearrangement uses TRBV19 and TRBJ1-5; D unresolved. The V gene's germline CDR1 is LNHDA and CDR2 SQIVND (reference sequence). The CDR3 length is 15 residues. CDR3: CASIKDGNSNQPQQF. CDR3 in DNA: TGTGCCAGTATCAAGGACGGAAATAGCAATCAGCCCCAGCAATTT.

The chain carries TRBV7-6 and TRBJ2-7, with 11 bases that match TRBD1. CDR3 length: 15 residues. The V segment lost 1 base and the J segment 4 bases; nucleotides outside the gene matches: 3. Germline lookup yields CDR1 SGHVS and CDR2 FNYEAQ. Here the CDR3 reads CASSLVGQGAYEQYF. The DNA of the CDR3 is TGTGCCAGCAGCTTAGTTGGACAGGGGGCTTACGAGCAGTACTTC.

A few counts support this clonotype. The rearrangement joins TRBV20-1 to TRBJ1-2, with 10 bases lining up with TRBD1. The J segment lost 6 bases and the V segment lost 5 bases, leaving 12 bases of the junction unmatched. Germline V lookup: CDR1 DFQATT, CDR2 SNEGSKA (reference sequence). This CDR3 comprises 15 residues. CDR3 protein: CSAYPTTGGKDGYTF. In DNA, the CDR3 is TGCAGTGCTTATCCAACGACAGGGGGCAAGGATGGCTACACCTTC.

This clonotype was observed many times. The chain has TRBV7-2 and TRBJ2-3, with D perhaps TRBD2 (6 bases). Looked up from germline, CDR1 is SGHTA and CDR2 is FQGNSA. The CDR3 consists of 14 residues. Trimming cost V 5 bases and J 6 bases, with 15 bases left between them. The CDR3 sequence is CASSMDYRVDTQYF. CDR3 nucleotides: TGTGCCAGCAGCATGGACTACCGAGTGGATACGCAGTATTTT.

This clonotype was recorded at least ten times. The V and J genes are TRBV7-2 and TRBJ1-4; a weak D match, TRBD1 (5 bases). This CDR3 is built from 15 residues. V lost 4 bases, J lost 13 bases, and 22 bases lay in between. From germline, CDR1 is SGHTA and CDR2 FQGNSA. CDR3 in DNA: TGTGCCAGCAGCTCCGGGGCGGGGGGGGTTGGTAGACTGTTTTTT. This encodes CASSSGAGGVGRLFF. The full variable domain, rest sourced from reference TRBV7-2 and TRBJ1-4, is GAGVSQSPSNKVTEKGKDVELRCDPISGHTALYWYRQSLGQGLEFLIYFQGNSAPDKSGLPSDRFSAERTGGSVSTLTIQRTQQEDSAVYLCASSSGAGGVGRLFFGSGTQLSVL.

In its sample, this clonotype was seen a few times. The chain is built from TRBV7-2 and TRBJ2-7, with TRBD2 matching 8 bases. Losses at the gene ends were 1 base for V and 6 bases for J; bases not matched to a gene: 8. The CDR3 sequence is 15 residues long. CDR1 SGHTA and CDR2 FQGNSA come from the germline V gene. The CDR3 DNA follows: TGTGCCAGCAGCTTAGAGGGACTAGGGTTAGCCGAGCAGTACTTC. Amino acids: CASSLEGLGLAEQYF.

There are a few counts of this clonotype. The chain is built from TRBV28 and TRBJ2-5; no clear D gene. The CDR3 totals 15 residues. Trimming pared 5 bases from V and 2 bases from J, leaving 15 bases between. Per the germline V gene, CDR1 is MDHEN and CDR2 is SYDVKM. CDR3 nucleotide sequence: TGTGCCAGCAGTCCAGCCGAATTGGGGCAAGAGACCCAGTACTTC. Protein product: CASSPAELGQETQYF.

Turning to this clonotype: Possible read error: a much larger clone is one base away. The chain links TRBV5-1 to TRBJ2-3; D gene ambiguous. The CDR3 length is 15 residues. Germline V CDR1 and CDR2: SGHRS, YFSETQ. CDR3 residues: CASSLFLLSADTLYF. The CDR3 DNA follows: TGCGCCAGCAGCTTGTTTCTTCTATCCGCAGATACGCTGTATTTT.

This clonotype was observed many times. The CDR3 coding sequence is TGTGCTAGTGGGCCTGCGGGACGGAACCTCTATGGCTACACCTTC. This sequence encodes CASGPAGRNLYGYTF. This rearrangement joins TRBV12-5 to TRBJ1-2, with D possibly matching TRBD1 (5 bases). In germline, CDR1 is LGHNT, CDR2 FRNRAP. V was clipped by 6 bases and J by 4 bases, with 18 bases between them. The CDR3 runs to 15 residues.

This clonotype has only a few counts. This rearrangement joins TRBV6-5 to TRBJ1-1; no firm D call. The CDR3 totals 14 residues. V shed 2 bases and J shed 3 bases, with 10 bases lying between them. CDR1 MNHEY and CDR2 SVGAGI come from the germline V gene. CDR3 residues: CASSYRGKYTEAFF. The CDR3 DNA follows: TGTGCCAGCAGTTACCGGGGAAAATACACTGAAGCTTTCTTT.

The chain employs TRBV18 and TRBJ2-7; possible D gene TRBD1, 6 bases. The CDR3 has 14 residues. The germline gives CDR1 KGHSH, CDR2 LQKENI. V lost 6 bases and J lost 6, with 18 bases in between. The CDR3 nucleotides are TGTGCCAGCTCCCCCGGACAGACTATTGGCGAGCAGTACTTC. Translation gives CASSPGQTIGEQYF.

CDR3 protein: CSVSLMGGLAGYNEQFF. CDR3 DNA sequence: TGCAGCGTTTCCCTGATGGGGGGACTAGCGGGCTACAATGAGCAGTTCTTC. The J gene is TRBJ2-1, the V gene TRBV29-1; TRBD2 agrees at 12 bases. This CDR3 comprises 17 residues. Trimming removed 5 bases from V and 3 bases from J; junction bases left unmatched: 11. The germline CDR1 and CDR2 sequences are SQVTM and ANQGSEA.

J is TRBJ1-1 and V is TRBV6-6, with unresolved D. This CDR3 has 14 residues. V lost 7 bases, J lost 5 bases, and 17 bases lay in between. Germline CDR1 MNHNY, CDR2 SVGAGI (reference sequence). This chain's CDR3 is CASTTVERGTEAFF. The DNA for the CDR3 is TGTGCCAGCACAACCGTGGAGAGAGGAACTGAAGCTTTCTTT.